A single sample gave rise to the 2 T cell receptor beta chains below, sequenced in a study of naive and memory T cell subsets. An equimolar mix of two oligonucleotides served as the beta constant-region primer for TRBC1 and TRBC2. TCRdb called the UMI-ligation and nested PCR reads again in MiXCR, with one record for every CDR3 protein. The sample carries 130,000 to 150,000 distinct CDR3 sequences, about 17% recorded once. Sequenced: naive CD4+ T cells from blood. The receptors shown here come from a human donor in good health.

This clonotype was counted only a few times. The CDR3 coding sequence is TGTGCCAGCAGCCAAGATCTCCTGATGAGCTACTTC. Encoded protein: CASSQDLLMSYF. The V and J genes are TRBV3-1 and TRBJ2-5; no clear D. This CDR3 comprises 12 residues. Germline-derived CDR1 and CDR2 are LGHDT and YNNKEL (reference sequence). The V and J ends lost 0 bases and 14 bases respectively, with 13 bases between them.

V is TRBV12-3 or TRBV12-4 and J is TRBJ2-3, with a weak D call TRBD2 (6 bases). This CDR3 is 17 amino acids long. Trimming took 4 bases from V and 10 from J, leaving 27 bases between them. The CDR3 spells CASSYSLSTSLALSQYF. In DNA form, the CDR3 reads TGTGCCAGCAGTTATTCTCTCAGTACTAGCTTAGCTTTGTCGCAGTATTTT.